Following are 20 T cell receptor beta chains from one sample sequenced in a study of T-cell memory formation after mild COVID-19. TCRdb itself ran the 5' RACE reads through MiXCR, one entry per CDR3 protein. Of roughly 86,000 distinct CDR3 sequences in the sample, less than 15% are singletons; the top ten hold 39%. The sequencing sample was made of PBMCs or a T cell subset sorted from them (not recorded which). The source of these receptors is a young man who had mild COVID-19 (a few samples of this study predate the infection). Cell type and time point are not known.

The chain joins TRBV4-2 to TRBJ2-2; the match to TRBD1 covers 7 bases. The CDR3 loop spans 17 amino acids. V was clipped by 2 bases and J by 7 bases; unmatched bases: 13. CDR1 and CDR2 from the germline V gene are LGHNA and YNFKEQ. The CDR3 loop is CASSQRTGGMVSGELFF. CDR3 DNA: TGTGCCAGCAGCCAAAGGACAGGAGGAATGGTTAGCGGGGAGCTGTTTTTT.

The rearrangement links TRBV29-1 to TRBJ2-7; D may be TRBD2 (5 bases). Germline CDR1 reads SQVTM; CDR2 reads ANQGSEA. With 3 bases removed from V and 7 bases from J, the gap between germline ends came to 7 bases. The CDR3 covers 10 residues. CDR3 in amino acids: CSVERVEQYF. The CDR3 nucleotides read TGCAGCGTTGAGAGGGTTGAGCAGTACTTC.

This clonotype was picked up many times. The chain uses TRBV4-3 and TRBJ2-3, with D possibly being TRBD2 (5 bases). CDR1 LGHNA and CDR2 YSLEER come from the germline V gene. The CDR3 loop spans 14 amino acids. The V and J ends lost 0 bases and 6 bases respectively, with 10 bases between them. The CDR3 DNA sequence: TGCGCCAGCAGCCAAGACGGTACGGGGGATACGCAGTATTTT. Translated: CASSQDGTGDTQYF.

Many counts were recorded for this clonotype. This chain links TRBV5-6 with TRBJ2-1; 7 bases are a match to TRBD1. The CDR3 covers 13 residues. Germline loops: CDR1 SGHDT, CDR2 YYEEEE. The junction had 6 bases not matched to a gene; V was cut back by 4 bases and J by 8 bases. The CDR3, as DNA: TGTGCCAGCAGCCCGCCGGGACAGCATGAGCAGTTCTTC. It is translated as CASSPPGQHEQFF.

In its sample, this clonotype was seen many times. V gene TRBV12-3 or TRBV12-4 combines with J gene TRBJ2-5, with D perhaps being TRBD1 or TRBD2 (6 bases each). Trimming removed 8 bases from V and 5 bases from J, with 15 bases in between. There are 13 residues in the CDR3. The CDR3: CASGRGEGETQYF. Here the CDR3 DNA reads TGTGCCAGCGGTAGGGGGGAAGGGGAGACCCAGTACTTC.

This clonotype was counted many times. This chain joins TRBV4-2 and TRBJ1-1; D is undetermined. CDR1 LGHNA and CDR2 YNFKEQ come from the germline V gene. The CDR3 sequence is 13 residues long. Between the trimmed V and J ends, which lost 2 bases and 6 bases, there was a span of 10 bases. CDR3 amino acids: CASSQFLASEAFF. The CDR3 DNA reads as TGTGCCAGCAGCCAATTTCTCGCCTCTGAAGCTTTCTTT.

In its sample, this clonotype was seen a few times. V usage is TRBV7-6 and J usage is TRBJ2-6; D unclear. Trimming took 3 bases from V and 4 from J, leaving 13 bases between them. Germline CDR1 SGHVS, CDR2 FNYEAQ. The CDR3 runs 16 residues. CDR3 residues: CASSLDGAGGANVLTF. The CDR3 region has the DNA TGTGCCAGCAGCTTGGACGGCGCTGGAGGGGCCAACGTCCTGACTTTC.

This clonotype was seen at least ten times. The chain carries TRBV28 and TRBJ1-2; D uncertain. The CDR3 length is 14 residues. CDR1 is MDHEN, CDR2 SYDVKM, per germline. The germline V and J ends were trimmed by 6 bases and 0 bases, with 11 bases remaining between them. CDR3: CASSPLGSNYGYTF. For the CDR3, the DNA is TGTGCCAGCAGCCCGCTGGGGTCTAACTATGGCTACACCTTC.

The chain recombines TRBV11-3 with TRBJ2-1; 8 nucleotides line up with TRBD2. The CDR3 covers 16 residues. Per germline, CDR1 SGHNT and CDR2 YENEEA. The ends lost 5 bases at V and 3 bases at J; junction bases unmatched: 9. CDR3 sequence: CASSPPISGDYNEQFF. The CDR3 coding sequence is TGTGCCAGCAGCCCGCCGATTAGCGGGGACTACAATGAGCAGTTCTTC.

This clonotype was seen a few times. The CDR3 reads CASSSYEQYV. CDR3 nucleotide sequence: TGCGCCAGCAGCTCCTACGAGCAGTACGTC. V usage is TRBV5-1 and J usage is TRBJ2-7; the D is unclear. From germline, CDR1 is SGHRS and CDR2 YFSETQ. With 3 bases removed from V and 2 bases from J, the gap between germline ends came to 0 bases. The CDR3 runs to 10 residues.

This rearrangement joins TRBV6-6 to TRBJ1-5, with D maybe TRBD1 (6 bases). Per germline, CDR1 MNHNY and CDR2 SVGAGI (reference sequence). V shed 5 bases and J shed 3 bases, with 11 bases lying between them. The CDR3 consists of 14 residues. The CDR3: CASSIQGLNQPQHF. The CDR3 nucleotides are TGTGCCAGCAGTATACAGGGCCTCAATCAGCCCCAGCATTTT.

This clonotype showed up just once. DNA of the CDR3: TGTGCCACCAGTGATTCACAACAGGCCGGTAATGAAAAACTGTTTTTT. Translating it yields CATSDSQQAGNEKLFF. The chain joins TRBV24-1 to TRBJ1-4, with a weak D call TRBD1 (5 bases). This CDR3 has 16 residues. V was clipped by 2 bases and J by 4 bases, with 13 bases between them. In germline, CDR1 is KGHDR, CDR2 SFDVKD.

V gene TRBV6-2 or TRBV6-3 combines with J gene TRBJ2-7, with D possibly being TRBD1 or TRBD2 (5 bases each). The CDR3 has 13 residues. Trimming stripped 4 bases from V and 0 bases from J, with 7 bases between. The germline gives CDR1 MNHEY, CDR2 SVGEGT. For the CDR3, the DNA is TGTGCCAGCAGTTGGGGGAGCTCCTACGAGCAGTACTTC. This sequence encodes CASSWGSSYEQYF.

The chain recombines TRBV6-5 with TRBJ1-6; no firm D call. This CDR3 comprises 15 residues. Germline lookup yields CDR1 MNHEY and CDR2 SVGAGI. Trimming cost V 7 bases and J 0 bases, with 10 bases left between them. The CDR3 sequence is CASTAGSSYNSPLHF. CDR3 coding DNA: TGTGCCAGCACCGCCGGGAGCTCCTATAATTCACCCCTCCACTTT.

This clonotype was seen a few times. The rearrangement uses TRBV9 and TRBJ2-1; TRBD1 matches at 9 bases. The CDR3 runs to 17 residues. Losses at the gene ends were 0 bases for V and 2 bases for J; bases not matched to a gene: 6. Germline values: CDR1 SGDLS, CDR2 YYNGEE. The CDR3 spells CASSVVPGQGTYNEQFF. CDR3 DNA sequence: TGTGCCAGCAGCGTAGTACCAGGACAGGGGACCTACAATGAGCAGTTCTTC. Based on the CDR3 plus reference TRBV9 and TRBJ2-1, the full variable domain is DSGVTQTPKHLITATGQRVTLRCSPRSGDLSVYWYQQSLDQGLQFLIQYYNGEERAKGNILERFSAQQFPDLHSELNLSSLELGDSALYFCASSVVPGQGTYNEQFFGPGTRLTVL.

The genes are TRBV4-3 and TRBJ1-5; D ambiguous. The CDR3 length is 16 residues. Trimming pared 0 bases from V and 5 bases from J, leaving 14 bases between. Germline loops: CDR1 LGHNA, CDR2 YSLEER. In nucleotides, the CDR3 is TGCGCCAGCAGCCAAGAACGAGACGGATCCTATCAGCCCCAGCATTTT. It translates to CASSQERDGSYQPQHF.

At least ten counts were recorded for this clonotype. V and J are TRBV4-3 and TRBJ2-3, with 8 bases identical to TRBD2. This CDR3 is built from 15 residues. Germline V gives CDR1 LGHNA, CDR2 YSLEER. J lost 1 base, V lost 1 base, and 1 base had no gene match. The CDR3 region is CASSQAGGGTDTQYF. As DNA, the CDR3 is TGCGCCAGCAGCCAAGCGGGAGGGGGCACAGATACGCAGTATTTT.

This clonotype was picked up one time. The V call is TRBV11-2, the J call TRBJ2-1, with 8 positions matching TRBD2. The germline V gene encodes CDR1 SGHAT and CDR2 FQNNGV. The CDR3 loop spans 15 amino acids. V lost 5 bases and J lost 3; bases outside the gene matches: 6. CDR3 residues: CASSASGGDYNEQFF. In DNA, the CDR3 is TGTGCCAGCAGCGCGAGCGGGGGCGACTACAATGAGCAGTTCTTC.

The V gene is TRBV5-1, the J gene TRBJ2-3; possibly TRBD1 or TRBD2 for D (7 bases each). This CDR3 spans 20 amino acids. Germline CDR1 is SGHRS and CDR2 is YFSETQ. V lost 4 bases, J lost 4 bases, and 31 bases lay in between. The CDR3 DNA is TGCGCCAGCAGCGCAGGGGGAGGGCTTTTCCTCCCCCCCCTATCAGATACGCAGTATTTT. Protein sequence: CASSAGGGLFLPPLSDTQYF. Filled out from reference TRBV5-1 and TRBJ2-3, the complete variable domain reads KAGVTQTPRYLIKTRGQQVTLSCSPISGHRSVSWYQQTPGQGLQFLFEYFSETQRNKGNFPGRFSGRQFSNSRSEMNVSTLELGDSALYLCASSAGGGLFLPPLSDTQYFGPGTRLTVL.

This clonotype was detected a few times. The CDR3 bases are TGTGCCAGCAGCGTTGCCGGGGGGGTTGTAGATACGCAGTATTTT. This encodes CASSVAGGVVDTQYF. The genes are TRBV9 and TRBJ2-3, with TRBD2 matching 8 bases. Germline CDR1 SGDLS, CDR2 YYNGEE. The CDR3 totals 15 residues. V lost 2 bases to trimming and J lost 5 bases; unmatched junction nucleotides: 7.